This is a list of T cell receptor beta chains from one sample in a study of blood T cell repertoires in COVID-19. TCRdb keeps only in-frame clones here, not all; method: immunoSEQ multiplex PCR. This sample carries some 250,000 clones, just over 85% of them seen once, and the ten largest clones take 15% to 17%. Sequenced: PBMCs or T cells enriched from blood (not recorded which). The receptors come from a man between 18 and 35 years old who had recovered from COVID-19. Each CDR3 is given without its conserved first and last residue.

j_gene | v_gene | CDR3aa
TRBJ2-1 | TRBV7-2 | ASSLDARGGGEQF
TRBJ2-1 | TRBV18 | ASSPWTGGDNEQF
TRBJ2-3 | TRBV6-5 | ASSFSGGGDTQY
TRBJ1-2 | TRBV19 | ASSRKEGARSGYT
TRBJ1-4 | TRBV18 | ASSPPGGYNEKLF
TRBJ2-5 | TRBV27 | ASSPRQGGETQY
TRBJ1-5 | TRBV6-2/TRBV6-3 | ASSQTGSNQPQH
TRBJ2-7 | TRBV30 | ADFTGDSYEQY
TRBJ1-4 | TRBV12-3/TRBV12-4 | ASQGGPNEKLF
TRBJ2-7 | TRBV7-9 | ASSPGGAYEQY
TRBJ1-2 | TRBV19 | ASSIASGGYT
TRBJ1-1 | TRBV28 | ASSDGGEAF
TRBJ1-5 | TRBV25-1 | ASSEWGTGNQPQH
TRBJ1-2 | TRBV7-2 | ASSLEPTGRGYT
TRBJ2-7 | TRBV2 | ASSTDRVVSYEQY
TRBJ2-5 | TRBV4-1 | ASSPRPTSGGGETQY
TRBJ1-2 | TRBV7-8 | ASSLTGLNYGYT
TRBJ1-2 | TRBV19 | ASSIGGGYT
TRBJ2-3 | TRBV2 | ASSVRLEADTQY
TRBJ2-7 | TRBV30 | AWSVKGLAGVRGSYEQY
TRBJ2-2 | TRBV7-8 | ASSYRLALNTGELF
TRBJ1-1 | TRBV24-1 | ATSDLRGGAF
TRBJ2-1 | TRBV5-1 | ASGGIAGSYNEQF
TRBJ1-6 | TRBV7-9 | ASSWDIGNSPLH
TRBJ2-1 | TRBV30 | AWSPRLAGGRNEQF
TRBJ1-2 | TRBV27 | ASSLTGNYGYT
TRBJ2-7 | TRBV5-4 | ASSLTSGASEQY
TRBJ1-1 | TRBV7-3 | ASSTTGSTEAF
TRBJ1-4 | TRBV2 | ASSFNSTGTDNEKLF
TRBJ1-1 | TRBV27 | ASSLAGTGSEAF
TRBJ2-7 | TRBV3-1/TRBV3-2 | ASRRGAGSSSYEQY
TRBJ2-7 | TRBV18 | ASSSGPSADYEQY
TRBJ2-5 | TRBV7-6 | ASSLDAGGPETQY
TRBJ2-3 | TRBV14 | ASKGTRTSTDTQY
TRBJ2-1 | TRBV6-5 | ASRRDSYNEQF
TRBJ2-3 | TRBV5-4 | ASRQKLAGGTDTQY
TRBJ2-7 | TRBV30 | AWSSQGTVYEQY
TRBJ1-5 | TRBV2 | ASSVGQNSNQPQH
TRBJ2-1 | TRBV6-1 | ASSERGPYNEQF
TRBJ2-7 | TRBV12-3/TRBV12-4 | ASSLAVYEQY
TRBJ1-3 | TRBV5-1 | ASSRGQGGGNTIY